Reported below is one TCR beta chain. Its antigen is as yet unknown. This entry belongs to a study of cytomegalovirus exposure and HLA in healthy donors. Study-wide results and caveats: A prior analysis recorded that most TCR beta V segments were productive about 90% or about 30% of the time. An analysis that was carried out later associated some 17,000 TCR beta sequences with HLA alleles at 0.05 false discovery rate. The authors later linked a missense DCLRE1C variant to TCR beta V- and J-gene trimming. Cytomegalovirus-associated TCR beta chains were listed, numbering some 150.

Primers included in the PCR were 60 Vbeta and 13 Jbeta primers. Some clones are missing from TCRdb's copy, which holds only in-frame ones; the method was immunoSEQ multiplex PCR. The data show some 160,000 clones, 70% to 80% seen once. The germline V gene has CDR1 MNHEY and CDR2 SVGAGI. Unmatched junction bases numbered 2, after V lost 6 bases and J lost 1 base. This CDR3 comprises 15 residues. The receptor's source is a man aged 60 to 69 in good health and CMV-seronegative. The J gene is TRBJ2-2, the V gene TRBV6-5; 10 bases match TRBD1. The source material was PBMCs. The CDR3 DNA is TGTGCCAGCAGGGGGACAGGGGTGAACACCGGGGAGCTGTTTTTT. Encoded protein: CASRGTGVNTGELFF.